This TCR beta chain was recorded in a study of blood T cell repertoires in COVID-19. V lost 6 bases and J 4 bases, leaving 18 bases between the germline ends. Germline V lookup: CDR1 LNHDA, CDR2 SQIVND (reference sequence). The CDR3 is 15 amino acids. This table comes from immunoSEQ multiplex PCR, and its TCRdb copy is limited to in-frame clones, with some not included. The sample lists about 350,000 clones, around 91% seen once, with 2.5% to 4% in the top ten. This TCR came from a woman younger than 30 who had recovered from COVID-19. The chain recombines TRBV19 with TRBJ1-2; possibly TRBD1 for D (5 bases). Sequenced sample: peripheral blood. CDR3 sequence: CASSPTRDGRYGYTF. The CDR3 coding sequence is TGTGCCAGTAGCCCGACGCGGGACGGCCGCTATGGCTACACCTTC.